The rows below give T cell receptor beta chains drawn from one sample of a study of tumor T cells in aggressive B-cell lymphoma. Sequenced by immunoSEQ multiplex PCR; TCRdb stores in-frame clones only, minus some. The sample holds 9,000 to 13,000 clones, around 90% seen once. The specimen sequenced was tumor tissue. The source is an adult with diffuse large B cell lymphoma. Both conserved end residues are part of each CDR3. D genes are given only for firm matches.

TRBV30	TRBJ2-7	-	CAWKADRYEQYF	TGTGCCTGGAAAGCGGACCGCTACGAGCAGTACTTC
TRBV7-9	TRBJ2-7	-	CASSSPGAPFEQYF	TGTGCCAGCAGCTCCCCAGGGGCCCCCTTTGAGCAGTACTTC
TRBV7-9	TRBJ2-1	-	CASSSKDRTHNEQFF	TGTGCCAGCAGTTCCAAAGACAGGACACACAATGAGCAGTTCTTC
TRBV9	TRBJ2-1	TRBD2	CASSVAPSAGEPWDEQFF	TGTGCCAGCAGCGTGGCCCCCAGTGCGGGAGAGCCATGGGATGAGCAGTTCTTC
TRBV5-4	TRBJ2-1	TRBD1	CASSFGTGVINEQFF	TGTGCCAGCAGCTTCGGGACAGGGGTTATCAATGAGCAGTTCTTC
TRBV30	TRBJ2-7	TRBD1	CAWSPGTGAHEQYF	TGTGCCTGGAGCCCAGGGACAGGGGCCCACGAGCAGTACTTC
TRBV4-1	TRBJ2-7	-	CASSQAARAYEQYF	TGCGCCAGCAGCCAAGCGGCCAGGGCCTACGAGCAGTACTTC
TRBV11-1	TRBJ2-5	TRBD2	CASNLLAGVWETQYF	TGTGCCAGCAACCTACTAGCGGGAGTGTGGGAGACCCAGTACTTC
TRBV5-1	TRBJ1-5	-	CASSLGPTSNQPQHF	TGCGCCAGCAGCTTGGGGCCCACTAGCAATCAGCCCCAGCATTTT
TRBV5-1	TRBJ1-1	-	CASSSSTGFGTEAFF	TGCGCCAGCAGCTCCTCAACAGGGTTTGGCACTGAAGCTTTCTTT